What follows describes a single T cell receptor beta chain. One end of the junction is discordant with germline, which a read error may explain. Donors had localized lung adenocarcinoma, a non-small cell lung cancer. This CDR3 comprises 15 residues. The germline gives CDR1 MGHRA, CDR2 YSYEKL. TCRdb passed the PCR reads through MiXCR, listing each CDR3 protein once. The data contain under 10,000 distinct CDR3 sequences, 50% to 60% of them singletons. The sample is drawn from a study of CD4 and CD8 cells across lung adenocarcinoma regions. This rearrangement joins TRBV4-1 to TRBJ2-3; D is perhaps TRBD1 or TRBD2 (6 bases each). The TCR was taken from a female donor with lung adenocarcinoma. The CD4 and CD8 labels of this study may be unreliable. The sequencing input was CD4+ T cells from the center of a lung tumor. In DNA form, the CDR3 reads TGCGCCAGGGGGCTCGGGGGCGGTAGCAAAGAGACCCAGTACTTT. It translates to CARGLGGGSKETQYF.